This T cell receptor beta chain was found in a study of human T cells and chemical hapten exposure. The overall study: Among samples, TCR yields varied mainly because of small differences in pooled library volume. Whole-study results and caveats: With regard to DPC sensitization, TCRs above 1 in 1000 frequency did not change.

Stated time point: patch test 3, about 24 weeks after DPC sensitization. Treatment denoted: therapeutic diphenylcyclopropenone sensitization with weekly scalp DPC. Unique molecular identifiers were linked by the library to individual cDNA molecules. TCRdb re-derived calls from the RACE reads in MiXCR, one entry per CDR3 protein. The top ten clones hold 10% of a sample with just over 95,000 distinct CDR3 sequences, roughly 27% of them seen once. About this clonotype: Its specificity is unknown.

Germline V gives CDR1 LGHDT, CDR2 YNNKEL (reference sequence). The V segment lost 5 bases and the J segment 3 bases; nucleotides outside the gene matches: 8. The CDR3 runs 16 residues. The sample here was whole blood, taken in connection with sensitization to the hapten diphenylcyclopropenone (DPC). This chain links TRBV3-1 with TRBJ2-3; 10 bases align to TRBD1. The source of this sequence is a man between 40 and 49 years old with alopecia areata. Some clones in this sample may be carry-over from other donors' samples. CDR3: CASSSSGTGVTDTQYF. Here the CDR3 DNA reads TGTGCCAGCAGCAGTTCCGGGACAGGGGTTACAGATACGCAGTATTTT.